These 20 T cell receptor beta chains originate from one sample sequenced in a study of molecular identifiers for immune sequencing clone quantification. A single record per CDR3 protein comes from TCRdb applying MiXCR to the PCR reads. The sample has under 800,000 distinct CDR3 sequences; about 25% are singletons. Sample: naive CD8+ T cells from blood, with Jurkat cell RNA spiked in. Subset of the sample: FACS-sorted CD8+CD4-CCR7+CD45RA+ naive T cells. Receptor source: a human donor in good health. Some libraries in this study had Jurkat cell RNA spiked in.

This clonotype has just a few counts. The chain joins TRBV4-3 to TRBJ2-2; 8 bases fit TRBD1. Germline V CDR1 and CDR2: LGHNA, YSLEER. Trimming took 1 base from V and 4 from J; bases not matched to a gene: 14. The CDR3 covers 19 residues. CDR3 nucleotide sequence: TGCGCCAGCAGCCAAGCCACCGGGACAGGTGAATTTGGCACCGGGGAGCTGTTTTTT. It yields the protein CASSQATGTGEFGTGELFF.

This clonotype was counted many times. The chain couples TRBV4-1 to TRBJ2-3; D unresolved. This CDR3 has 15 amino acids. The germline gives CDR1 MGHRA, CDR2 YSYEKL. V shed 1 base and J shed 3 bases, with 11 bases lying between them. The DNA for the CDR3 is TGCGCCAGCAGCCAAGGCCCAGGTATAACAGATACGCAGTATTTT. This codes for CASSQGPGITDTQYF.

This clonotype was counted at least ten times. This chain's CDR3 is CAISAGVLRYGYTF. The CDR3 bases are TGTGCCATCAGTGCAGGGGTCCTCCGTTATGGCTACACCTTC. This rearrangement joins TRBV10-3 to TRBJ1-2, with D tentatively TRBD1 (6 bases). This CDR3 is built from 14 residues. The germline V gene has CDR1 ENHRY and CDR2 SYGVKD. The V end was cut by 4 bases, the J end by 5 bases, with 14 bases between.

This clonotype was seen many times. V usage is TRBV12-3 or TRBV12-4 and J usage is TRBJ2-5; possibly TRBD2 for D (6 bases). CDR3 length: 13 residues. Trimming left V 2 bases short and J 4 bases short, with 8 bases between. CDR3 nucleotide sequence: TGTGCCAGCAGTTTACTCGGGAGAGAGACCCAGTACTTC. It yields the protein CASSLLGRETQYF.

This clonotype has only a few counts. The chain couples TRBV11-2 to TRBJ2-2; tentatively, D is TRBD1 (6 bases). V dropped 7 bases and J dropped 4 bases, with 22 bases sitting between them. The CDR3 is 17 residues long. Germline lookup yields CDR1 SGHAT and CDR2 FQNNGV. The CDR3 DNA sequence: TGTGCCAGCACCCCGACGGCATGGGACACTGCCACCGGGGAGCTGTTTTTT. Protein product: CASTPTAWDTATGELFF.

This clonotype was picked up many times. DNA for the CDR3: TGTGCCAGCAGCTCCCGACAGGGTTTCTACGAGCAGTACTTC. This sequence encodes CASSSRQGFYEQYF. The chain joins TRBV7-2 to TRBJ2-7; 7 bases fit TRBD1. This CDR3 comprises 14 residues. Trimming cost V 4 bases and J 3 bases; bases outside gene matches: 6. Germline CDR1 reads SGHTA; CDR2 reads FQGNSA. Combining the CDR3 with reference TRBV7-2 and TRBJ2-7 gives the whole variable domain GAGVSQSPSNKVTEKGKDVELRCDPISGHTALYWYRQSLGQGLEFLIYFQGNSAPDKSGLPSDRFSAERTGGSVSTLTIQRTQQEDSAVYLCASSSRQGFYEQYFGPGTRLTVT.

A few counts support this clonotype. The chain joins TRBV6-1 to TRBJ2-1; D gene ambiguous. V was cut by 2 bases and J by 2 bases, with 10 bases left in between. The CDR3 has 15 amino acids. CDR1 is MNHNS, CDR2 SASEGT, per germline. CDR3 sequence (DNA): TGTGCCAGCAGTGAACCGGACGAGGCCTACAATGAGCAGTTCTTC. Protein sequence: CASSEPDEAYNEQFF.

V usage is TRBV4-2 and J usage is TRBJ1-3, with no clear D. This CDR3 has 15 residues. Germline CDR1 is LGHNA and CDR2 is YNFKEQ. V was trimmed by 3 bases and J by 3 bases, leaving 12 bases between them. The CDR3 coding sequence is TGTGCCAGCAGCCAGATAGACGGGGTTGGAAACACCATATATTTT. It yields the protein CASSQIDGVGNTIYF.

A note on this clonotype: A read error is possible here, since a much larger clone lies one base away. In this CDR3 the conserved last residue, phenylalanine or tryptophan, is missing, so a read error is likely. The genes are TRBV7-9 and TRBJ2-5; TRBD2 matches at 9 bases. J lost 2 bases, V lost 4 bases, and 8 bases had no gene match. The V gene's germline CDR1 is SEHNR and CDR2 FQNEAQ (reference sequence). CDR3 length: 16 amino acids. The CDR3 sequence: CASSSVLAGEQETQYL. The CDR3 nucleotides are TGTGCCAGCAGCTCTGTTTTAGCGGGAGAACAAGAGACCCAGTACCTC.

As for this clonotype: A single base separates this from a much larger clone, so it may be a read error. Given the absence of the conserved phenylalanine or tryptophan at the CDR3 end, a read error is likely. The CDR3 is CSAQARGRAGELFV. DNA of the CDR3: TGCAGTGCACAAGCCAGGGGGAGGGCCGGGGAGCTGTTTGTT. J is TRBJ2-2 and V is TRBV20-1; either TRBD1 or TRBD2 may fit D (7 bases each). This CDR3 is built from 14 residues. Trimming left V 6 bases short and J 6 bases short, with 17 bases between. The germline V gene has CDR1 DFQATT and CDR2 SNEGSKA (reference sequence).

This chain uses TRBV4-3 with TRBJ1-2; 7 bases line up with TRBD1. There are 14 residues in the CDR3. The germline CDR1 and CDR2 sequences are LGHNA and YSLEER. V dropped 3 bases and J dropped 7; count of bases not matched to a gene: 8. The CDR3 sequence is CASSQGRGMSGYTF. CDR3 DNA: TGCGCCAGCAGCCAGGGCAGGGGGATGTCTGGCTACACCTTC.

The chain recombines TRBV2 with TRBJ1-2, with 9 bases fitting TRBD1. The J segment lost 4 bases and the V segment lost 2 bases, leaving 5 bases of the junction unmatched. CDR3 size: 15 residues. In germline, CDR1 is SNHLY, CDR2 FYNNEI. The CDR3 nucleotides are TGTGCCAGCAGTGAATGGGACAGGGAATTCTATGGCTACACCTTC. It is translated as CASSEWDREFYGYTF.

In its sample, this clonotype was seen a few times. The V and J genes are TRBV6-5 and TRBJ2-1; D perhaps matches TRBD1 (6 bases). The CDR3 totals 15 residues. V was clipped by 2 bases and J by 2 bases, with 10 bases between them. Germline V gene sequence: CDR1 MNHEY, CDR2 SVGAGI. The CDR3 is CASSYRTGTYNEQFF. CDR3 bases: TGTGCCAGCAGTTACCGCACAGGGACCTACAATGAGCAGTTCTTC.

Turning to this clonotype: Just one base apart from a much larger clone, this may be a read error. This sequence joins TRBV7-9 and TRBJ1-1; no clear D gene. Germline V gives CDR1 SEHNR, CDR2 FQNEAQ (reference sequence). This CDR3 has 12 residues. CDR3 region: CASSYGETEALF. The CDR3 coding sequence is TGTGCCAGCAGCTACGGGGAAACTGAAGCTCTCTTT.

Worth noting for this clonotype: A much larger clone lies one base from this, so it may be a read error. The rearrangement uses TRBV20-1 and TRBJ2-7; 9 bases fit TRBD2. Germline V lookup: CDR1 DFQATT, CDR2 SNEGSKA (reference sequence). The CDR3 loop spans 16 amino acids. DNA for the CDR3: TGCAGTGCTCCCCCCCGACTAGCGGCCCTTCGGGACGAGCAGTGCTTC. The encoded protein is CSAPPRLAALRDEQCF.

DNA of the CDR3: TGTGCCAGTAGTATAGATCCCCGGAACGAGCAGTACTTC. Translating it yields CASSIDPRNEQYF. The chain recombines TRBV19 with TRBJ2-7; D unresolved. The CDR3 contains 13 residues. Per germline, CDR1 LNHDA and CDR2 SQIVND (reference sequence). V gave up 0 bases and J gave up 5 bases, with 8 bases separating them.

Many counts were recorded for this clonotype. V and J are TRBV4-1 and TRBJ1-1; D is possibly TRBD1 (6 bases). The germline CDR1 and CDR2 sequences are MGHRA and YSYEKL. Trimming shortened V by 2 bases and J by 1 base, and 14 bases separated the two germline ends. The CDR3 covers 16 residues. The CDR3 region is CASSQYQTGTNTEAFF. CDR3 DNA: TGCGCCAGCAGCCAATACCAGACAGGAACGAACACTGAAGCTTTCTTT.

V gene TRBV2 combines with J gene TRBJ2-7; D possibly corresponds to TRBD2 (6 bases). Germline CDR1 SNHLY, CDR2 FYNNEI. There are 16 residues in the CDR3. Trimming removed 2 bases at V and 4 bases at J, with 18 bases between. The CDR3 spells CASSEPLQGGGYEQYF. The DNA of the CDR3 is TGTGCCAGCAGTGAACCACTTCAGGGTGGGGGGTACGAGCAGTACTTC. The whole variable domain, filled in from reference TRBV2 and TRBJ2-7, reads EPEVTQTPSHQVTQMGQEVILRCVPISNHLYFYWYRQILGQKVEFLVSFYNNEISEKSEIFDDQFSVERPDGSNFTLKIRSTKLEDSAMYFCASSEPLQGGGYEQYFGPGTRLTVT.

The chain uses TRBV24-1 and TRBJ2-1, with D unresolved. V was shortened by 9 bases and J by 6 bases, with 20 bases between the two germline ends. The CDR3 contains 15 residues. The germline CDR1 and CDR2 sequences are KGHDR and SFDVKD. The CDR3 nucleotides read TGTGCCACCCAGTCTTTGACCCTGACATCCAATGAGCAGTTCTTC. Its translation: CATQSLTLTSNEQFF.

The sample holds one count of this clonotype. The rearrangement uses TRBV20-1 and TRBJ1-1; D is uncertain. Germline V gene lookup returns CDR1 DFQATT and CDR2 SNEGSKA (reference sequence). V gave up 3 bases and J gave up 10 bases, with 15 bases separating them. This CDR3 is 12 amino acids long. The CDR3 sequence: CSASPEHPAAFF. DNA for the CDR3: TGCAGTGCTAGTCCTGAGCACCCTGCAGCTTTCTTT.